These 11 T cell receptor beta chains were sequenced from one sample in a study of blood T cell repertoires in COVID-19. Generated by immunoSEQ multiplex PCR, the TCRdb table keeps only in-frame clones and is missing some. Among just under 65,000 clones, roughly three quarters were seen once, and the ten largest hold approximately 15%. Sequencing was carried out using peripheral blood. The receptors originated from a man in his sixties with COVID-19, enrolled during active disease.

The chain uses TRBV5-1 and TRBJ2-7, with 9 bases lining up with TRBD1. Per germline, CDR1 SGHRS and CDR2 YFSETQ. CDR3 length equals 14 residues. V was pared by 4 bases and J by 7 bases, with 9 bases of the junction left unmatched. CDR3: CASSKGQGPDEQYF. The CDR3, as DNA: TGCGCCAGCAGCAAAGGACAGGGGCCTGATGAGCAGTACTTC.

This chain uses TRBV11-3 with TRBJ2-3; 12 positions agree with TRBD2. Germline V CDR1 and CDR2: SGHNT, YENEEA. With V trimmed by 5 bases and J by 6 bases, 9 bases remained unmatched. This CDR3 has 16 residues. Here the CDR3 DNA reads TGTGCCAGCAGCCACCGACTAGCGGGAGTAATGGATACGCAGTATTTT. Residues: CASSHRLAGVMDTQYF.

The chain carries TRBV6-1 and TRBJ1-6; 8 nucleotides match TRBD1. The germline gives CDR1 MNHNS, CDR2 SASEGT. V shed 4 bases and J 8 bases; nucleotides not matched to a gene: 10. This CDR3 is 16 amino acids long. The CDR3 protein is CASSASGGAEHSPLHF. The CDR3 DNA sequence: TGTGCCAGCAGTGCCTCAGGGGGCGCCGAGCATTCACCCCTCCACTTT.

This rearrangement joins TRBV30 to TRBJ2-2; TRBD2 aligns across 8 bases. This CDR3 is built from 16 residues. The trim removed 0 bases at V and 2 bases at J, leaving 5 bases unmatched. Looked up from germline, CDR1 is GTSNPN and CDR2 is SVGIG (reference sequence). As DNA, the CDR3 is TGTGCCTGGAGTGTACACGGGACTAGAAACACCGGGGAGCTGTTTTTT. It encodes CAWSVHGTRNTGELFF.

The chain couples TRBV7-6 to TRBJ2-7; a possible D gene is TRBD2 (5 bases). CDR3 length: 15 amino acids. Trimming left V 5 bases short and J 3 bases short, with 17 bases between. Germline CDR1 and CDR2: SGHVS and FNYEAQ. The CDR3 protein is CASSPGSSGDYEQYF. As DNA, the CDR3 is TGTGCCAGCAGCCCCGGGTCCTCCGGGGACTACGAGCAGTACTTC.

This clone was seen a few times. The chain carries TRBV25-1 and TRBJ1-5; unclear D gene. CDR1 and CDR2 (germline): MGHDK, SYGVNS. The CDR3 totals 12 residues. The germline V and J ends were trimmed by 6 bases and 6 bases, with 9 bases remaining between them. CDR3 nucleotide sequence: TGTGCCAGCAGCCACGGGAGTCAGCCCCAGCATTTT. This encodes CASSHGSQPQHF. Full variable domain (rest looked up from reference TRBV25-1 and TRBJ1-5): EADIYQTPRYLVIGTGKKITLECSQTMGHDKMYWYQQDPGMELHLIHYSYGVNSTEKGDLSSESTVSRIRTEHFPLTLESARPSHTSQYLCASSHGSQPQHFGDGTRLSIL.

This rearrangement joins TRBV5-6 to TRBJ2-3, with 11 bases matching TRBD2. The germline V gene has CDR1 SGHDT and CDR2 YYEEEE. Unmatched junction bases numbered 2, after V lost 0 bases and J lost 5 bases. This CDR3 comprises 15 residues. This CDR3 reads CASSLGLAGRDTQYF. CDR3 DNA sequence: TGTGCCAGCAGCTTGGGACTAGCGGGGCGAGATACGCAGTATTTT.

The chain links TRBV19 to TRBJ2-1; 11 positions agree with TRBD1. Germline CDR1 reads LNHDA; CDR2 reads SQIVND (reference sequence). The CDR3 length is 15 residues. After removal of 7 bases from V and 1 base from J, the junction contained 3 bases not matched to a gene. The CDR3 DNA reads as TGTGCCAGTACCGGACAGGGGGCGTCCTACAATGAGCAGTTCTTC. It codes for CASTGQGASYNEQFF.

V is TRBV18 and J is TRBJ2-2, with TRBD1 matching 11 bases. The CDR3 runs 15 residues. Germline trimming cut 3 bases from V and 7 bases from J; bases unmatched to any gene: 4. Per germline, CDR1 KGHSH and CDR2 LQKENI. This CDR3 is CASSPPGQGVGELFF. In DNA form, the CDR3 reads TGTGCCAGCTCACCCCCGGGACAGGGGGTCGGGGAGCTGTTTTTT.

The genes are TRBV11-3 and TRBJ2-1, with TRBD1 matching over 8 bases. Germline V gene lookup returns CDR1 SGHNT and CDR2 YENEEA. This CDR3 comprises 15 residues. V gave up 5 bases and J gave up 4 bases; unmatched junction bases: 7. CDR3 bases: TGTGCCAGCAGCCACCGGGACAGGATATACAATGAGCAGTTCTTC. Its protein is CASSHRDRIYNEQFF.

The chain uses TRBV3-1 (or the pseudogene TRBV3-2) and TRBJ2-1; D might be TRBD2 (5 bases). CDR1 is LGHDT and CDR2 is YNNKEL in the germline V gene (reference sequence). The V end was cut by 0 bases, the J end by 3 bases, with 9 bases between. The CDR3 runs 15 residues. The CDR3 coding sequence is TGTGCCAGCAGCCAAGATTCTAGCAGCTACAATGAGCAGTTCTTC. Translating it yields CASSQDSSSYNEQFF.